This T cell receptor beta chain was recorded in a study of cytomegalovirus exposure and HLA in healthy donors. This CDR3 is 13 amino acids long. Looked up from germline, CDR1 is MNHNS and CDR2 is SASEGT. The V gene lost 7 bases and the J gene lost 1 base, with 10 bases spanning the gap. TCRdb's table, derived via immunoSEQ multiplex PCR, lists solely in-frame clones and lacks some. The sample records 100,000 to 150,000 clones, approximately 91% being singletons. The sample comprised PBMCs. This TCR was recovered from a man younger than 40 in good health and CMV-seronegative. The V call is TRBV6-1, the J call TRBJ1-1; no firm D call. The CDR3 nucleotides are TGTGCCAGCAAATGGCGGCAGAACACTGAAGCTTTCTTT. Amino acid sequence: CASKWRQNTEAFF.